This TCR beta chain was recovered during a study of blood T cells in healthy people across ages. Per the germline V gene, CDR1 is SQVTM and CDR2 is ANQGSEA. This CDR3 has 14 amino acids. Russia was home to the donors, healthy Caucasian individuals aged roughly 6 to 90. General study results and limits: Lack of knowledge of donor CMV status possibly confounded expanded clonotype changes.

About this clonotype: Its antigen is unknown.

PCR was performed a second time for about 7 to 11 cycles using a sample-barcoded 5' primer and a J-beta primer mix. TCRdb reprocessed the 5' RACE reads via MiXCR and lists one record per CDR3 protein. The profile shows 800,000 to 900,000 distinct CDR3 sequences, under 80% of them singletons. This clonotype was sampled from a man aged 25-45 years in good health. The sequenced sample consisted of blood. The chain is built from TRBV29-1 and TRBJ2-7, with TRBD2 identical over 9 bases. The J call may be wrong; the DNA end is better matched by TRBJ2-5. The CDR3 sequence: CSVARGGRRETQYF. CDR3 coding DNA: TGCAGCGTCGCGCGGGGGGGGAGACGGGAGACCCAGTACTTC.